These 17 T cell receptor beta chains came from one sample sequenced in a study of cytomegalovirus exposure and HLA in healthy donors. Both 60 Vbeta primers and 13 Jbeta primers went into the PCR. Clones were sequenced by immunoSEQ multiplex PCR, and TCRdb holds only the in-frame ones, with some missing. Among 150,000 to 200,000 clones listed, 65% to 90% were seen once. Sample: PBMCs. These receptors all come from a woman aged 50 to 65 in good health and CMV-seronegative.

This clone was picked up one time. The chain employs TRBV29-1 and TRBJ2-7, with 8 bases that match TRBD2. Germline CDR1 reads SQVTM; CDR2 reads ANQGSEA. After removal of 6 bases from V and 2 bases from J, the junction contained 15 bases not matched to a gene. The length of the CDR3 is 16 residues. The CDR3, as DNA: TGCAGCGTCTTTTTTCGCGGCGGGGGGACCCCCTACGAGCAGTACTTC. This gives the protein CSVFFRGGGTPYEQYF.

The gene calls are TRBV28 and TRBJ1-2; 7 bases are a match to TRBD1. Germline CDR1 is MDHEN and CDR2 is SYDVKM. Trimming cost V 4 bases and J 7 bases; bases outside gene matches: 15. This CDR3 is built from 16 residues. This CDR3 is CASSWRDSLLRGGYTF. The CDR3 DNA sequence: TGTGCCAGCAGTTGGAGGGACAGCCTCCTTCGGGGTGGCTACACCTTC.

The chain uses TRBV7-2 and TRBJ2-5, with 7 bases identical to TRBD1. Germline-derived CDR1 and CDR2 are SGHTA and FQGNSA. After removal of 5 bases from V and 3 bases from J, the junction contained 9 bases not matched to a gene. This CDR3 spans 15 amino acids. CDR3 bases: TGTGCCAGCAGCCGCTCGGGACAGAAGAAAGAGACCCAGTACTTC. It encodes CASSRSGQKKETQYF.

The genes are TRBV7-8 and TRBJ2-1; 8 positions agree with TRBD2. With V trimmed by 7 bases and J by 4 bases, 18 bases remained unmatched. This CDR3 comprises 18 residues. Germline CDR1 SGHVS, CDR2 FQNEAQ. The CDR3: CASKQHGGGLRKYNEQFF. The CDR3 DNA is TGTGCCAGCAAACAACACGGGGGGGGACTTAGGAAATACAATGAGCAGTTCTTC.

This clone was counted between two and nine times. V gene TRBV28 combines with J gene TRBJ2-7; D is undetermined. The CDR3 covers 12 residues. The V end lost 5 bases, the J end lost 0 bases, and 5 bases lay between the germline ends. Germline CDR1 reads MDHEN; CDR2 reads SYDVKM. The CDR3 DNA reads TGTGCCAGCAGTACGGTCTCCTACGAGCAGTACTTC. Residues: CASSTVSYEQYF.

The chain employs TRBV6-4 and TRBJ1-5; 8 positions agree with TRBD1. The CDR3 is made up of 15 amino acids. V shed 4 bases, J shed 4 bases, and the junction held 6 bases outside the gene matches. Germline V gene data show CDR1 as MRHNA and CDR2 as SNTAGT. The CDR3 nucleotides read TGTGCCAGCAGTGTGACAGGGGACGGGAATCAGCCCCAGCATTTT. Translating it yields CASSVTGDGNQPQHF.

J is TRBJ2-1 and V is TRBV28; D uncertain. The V end lost 3 bases, the J end lost 8 bases, and 11 bases lay between the germline ends. The CDR3 extends over 13 amino acids. The germline gives CDR1 MDHEN, CDR2 SYDVKM. In DNA form, the CDR3 reads TGTGCCAGCAGTTTTGGCGGCCGGTATGAGCAGTTCTTC. Its protein product is CASSFGGRYEQFF.

This chain joins TRBV29-1 and TRBJ2-3; 8 nucleotides match TRBD2. CDR3 length: 17 amino acids. CDR1 and CDR2 (germline): SQVTM, ANQGSEA. With 5 bases clipped from V and 1 base from J, the junction kept 14 bases outside the gene matches. CDR3 in DNA: TGCAGCGTTCCTGCGAGGGGTCTTAGCGGGGGCACAGATACGCAGTATTTT. As protein: CSVPARGLSGGTDTQYF.

The V gene is TRBV7-2, the J gene TRBJ2-1; tentatively, D is TRBD2 (5 bases). The V gene lost 2 bases and the J gene lost 2 bases, with 13 bases spanning the gap. CDR1 and CDR2 (germline): SGHTA, FQGNSA. The CDR3 length is 16 residues. As DNA, the CDR3 is TGTGCCAGCAGCTTACTGGGAGCCACCCCCTACAATGAGCAGTTCTTC. Translating gives CASSLLGATPYNEQFF.

The rearrangement links TRBV5-6 to TRBJ1-5, with 7 positions matching TRBD1. The V segment lost 2 bases and the J segment 0 bases; nucleotides outside the gene matches: 8. Germline CDR1 reads SGHDT; CDR2 reads YYEEEE. The CDR3 is 17 amino acids. CDR3 sequence (DNA): TGTGCCAGCAGCTTTCTAGGACAGGAAAATAGCAATCAGCCCCAGCATTTT. The encoded protein is CASSFLGQENSNQPQHF.

The V gene is TRBV19, the J gene TRBJ1-2; D unclear. The germline gives CDR1 LNHDA, CDR2 SQIVND (reference sequence). There are 13 residues in the CDR3. V gave up 5 bases and J gave up 0 bases, with 7 bases separating them. The CDR3 loop reads CASSPTANYGYTF. The CDR3 DNA sequence: TGTGCCAGTAGTCCAACAGCTAACTATGGCTACACCTTC.

The gene calls are TRBV29-1 and TRBJ1-2, with no clear D. Germline CDR1 reads SQVTM; CDR2 reads ANQGSEA. V lost 3 bases, J lost 2 bases, and 7 bases lay in between. This CDR3 is built from 12 residues. CDR3: CSVEWQNYGYTF. The CDR3 nucleotides read TGCAGCGTTGAGTGGCAGAACTATGGCTACACCTTC.

This chain's CDR3 is CASSFGGDRGEQYF. CDR3 coding DNA: TGCGCCAGCAGCTTTGGCGGGGACCGGGGAGAGCAGTACTTC. This sequence joins TRBV5-1 and TRBJ2-7; possible D gene TRBD2, 6 bases. Germline CDR1 reads SGHRS; CDR2 reads YFSETQ. The CDR3 spans 14 residues. The V gene lost 2 bases and the J gene lost 7 bases, with 16 bases spanning the gap. Filled out from reference TRBV5-1 and TRBJ2-7, the complete variable domain reads KAGVTQTPRYLIKTRGQQVTLSCSPISGHRSVSWYQQTPGQGLQFLFEYFSETQRNKGNFPGRFSGRQFSNSRSEMNVSTLELGDSALYLCASSFGGDRGEQYFGPGTRLTVT.

The chain recombines TRBV6-5 with TRBJ2-5, with 7 bases fitting TRBD2. TRBJ2-7 explains the end of the DNA better; the J call may be wrong. This CDR3 has 14 residues. Germline V gives CDR1 MNHEY, CDR2 SVGAGI. CDR3 nucleotides: TGTGCCAGCAGTTCAGCGGGACCGCCCTACGAGCAGTACTTC. Translation: CASSSAGPPYEQYF.

This clone was detected once. The chain links TRBV28 to TRBJ2-7, with 10 bases aligning to TRBD1. After removal of 5 bases from V and 3 bases from J, the junction contained 7 bases not matched to a gene. The CDR3 spans 15 residues. Germline V lookup: CDR1 MDHEN, CDR2 SYDVKM. Here the CDR3 DNA reads TGTGCCAGCAGTACTCCGGGACAGGGGATCTACGAGCAGTACTTC. This sequence encodes CASSTPGQGIYEQYF. The entire variable domain, with the rest obtained from reference TRBV28 and TRBJ2-7, is as follows: DVKVTQSSRYLVKRTGEKVFLECVQDMDHENMFWYRQDPGLGLRLIYFSYDVKMKEKGDIPEGYSVSREKKERFSLILESASTNQTSMYLCASSTPGQGIYEQYFGPGTRLTVT.

This chain links TRBV2 with TRBJ2-3; D may be TRBD2 (6 bases). Trimming pared 6 bases from V and 0 bases from J, leaving 13 bases between. This CDR3 spans 15 amino acids. CDR1 is SNHLY and CDR2 is FYNNEI in the germline V gene. The CDR3 reads CASRPGLTSTDTQYF. The CDR3 DNA reads TGTGCCAGCAGACCGGGACTGACTAGCACAGATACGCAGTATTTT.

The chain's CDR3 is CASSLQRVGLPNLETQYF. In DNA form, the CDR3 reads TGTGCCAGCAGTCTCCAGAGAGTGGGACTTCCCAACCTGGAGACCCAGTACTTC. The V gene is TRBV27, the J gene TRBJ2-5; perhaps TRBD2 as D (6 bases). The CDR3 has 18 amino acids. Germline CDR1 is MNHEY and CDR2 is SMNVEV (reference sequence). The V end lost 5 bases, the J end lost 5 bases, and 27 bases lay between the germline ends.